These 5 T cell receptor beta chains were sequenced from one sample in a study of monozygotic twins with inflammatory bowel disease. TCRdb re-called the 5' RACE reads; every CDR3 protein appears as one record, without DNA. The sample table includes 150,000 to 200,000 distinct CDR3 sequences. Material: blood. Every receptor here comes from a human donor with ulcerative colitis or Crohn's disease, or a healthy co-twin of an affected twin (not recorded which).

The genes are TRBV7-9 and TRBJ2-2; absent DNA, TCRdb's TRBD1 call cannot be checked. This CDR3 contains 16 residues. Germline CDR1 SEHNR, CDR2 FQNEAQ (reference sequence). CDR3: CASTIRGAGDTGELFF.

The rearrangement joins TRBV5-1 to TRBJ2-5; the D call of TRBD2 rests on TCRdb alone, since no DNA is present to check it. Germline lookup yields CDR1 SGHRS and CDR2 YFSETQ. The CDR3 is made up of 13 amino acids. CDR3 loop: CASSAGGAGTQYF.

CDR3 protein: CASSLDQPGLAGGAKNIQYF. The rearrangement uses TRBV12-3 or TRBV12-4 and TRBJ2-4; TCRdb outputs TRBD2, but without DNA this stays unchecked. CDR3 length: 20 residues.

The V gene is TRBV29-1, the J gene TRBJ2-3; TCRdb names TRBD1, which stays unverified in the absence of DNA. The CDR3 consists of 14 residues. CDR1 and CDR2 from the germline V gene are SQVTM and ANQGSEA. The CDR3 sequence is CSADRGSGTDTQYF.

The genes are TRBV5-1 and TRBJ1-2; the TCRdb call, TRBD1, lacks DNA for checking. The CDR3 has 13 residues. Germline CDR1 is SGHRS and CDR2 is YFSETQ. CDR3 residues: CASSLWQGASYTF.